Below, one TCR beta chain is given with its context. It has no known antigen specificity. Within one base of it there is no much larger clone, and no base qualities were kept. This sample stems from a study of T-cell memory formation after mild COVID-19 (dated by TCRdb to the early 2020s). Some background on the complete study: Most TCR sequence clusters were specific to one of the two donors. T-cell clones expanding and contracting after mild COVID-19 in a couple of donors were tracked by longitudinal TCRalpha and TCRbeta repertoire sequencing. The cohort was made up of two young adult volunteers, one female and one male, who were previously healthy. Points the paper makes about the study in general: The study covered only a couple of mild cases, and larger cohorts including severe cases with pre-infection samples were considered necessary. Balanced CD4/CD8 phenotypes were observed for clones contracting from day 15 to 85, whereas a bias towards CD4+ was observed for a second wave of clones expanding from day 15 to 37. Contracting CD4+ clones turned up mainly in the CM and EM memory subsets, whereas EMRA was where CD8+ clones were enriched. Some responding clones were detected in pre-infection memory, suggesting pre-existing cross-reactive memory T cells joined the SARS-CoV-2 response. SARS-CoV-2 specificity of the second-wave clones peaking on day 37 was not confirmed.

Ficoll-Paque density gradient centrifugation was the method used to isolate PBMCs. Sequenced on an Illumina NovaSeq 6000. TCRalpha and TCRbeta cDNA libraries were constructed by 5'RACE with constant-segment primers, with sample barcodes and unique molecular identifiers being introduced. Trizol reagent was used to extract RNA from every sample. The libraries were amplified in two PCR steps, and the second step added a second sample barcode and Illumina TruSeq adapters. Sequencing of the libraries was done on an Illumina NovaSeq, producing 2 x 150 bp paired-end reads. Regarding the original processing steps: The reads were demultiplexed and collapsed into UMI-guided consensus sequences using migec v1.2.7. Using mixcr v2.1.11, UMI consensuses were aligned to TRA and TRB V and J templates and then assembled into clonotypes. A clonotype was counted as expanded or contracted only when both edgeR and NoisET called the clonotype significant, with the noise models trained on biological replicates. For edgeR calls, the thresholds were a false discovery rate-adjusted p below 0.01 and a log2 fold-change of 1. PCA with hierarchical clustering of max-normalized trajectories of the 1000 most abundant clonotypes was used as exploratory dynamics analysis. Separately sequenced CD4+ and CD8+ repertoires were used to assign the CD4 or CD8 phenotype of responding clones. TCRdb took the public reads, trimmed them with fastp at Q25, ran MiXCR for clone calling and kept in-frame beta chains. Rows are unified per CDR3 protein, each entry keeping the most common DNA and genes. These V and J calls derive from TCRdb rather than the authors' analysis. The sample yields 350,000 to 400,000 distinct CDR3 sequences; around a fifth were counted once. The top ten constitute around 13% of the sample.

CDR1 and CDR2 are read off the germline V gene as SGHVS and FNYEAQ. From its cysteine to its phenylalanine, the CDR3 spans 17 amino acids. Only the CDR3 part of the read is kept: 51 bases, read in frame from the first base. V loses 5 bases, J loses 0 bases, and the germline ends lie 20 bases apart. The V and J genes are TRBV7-6 and TRBJ2-7; 6 matching bases give a weak D call of TRBD2. The TCR originated in an adult woman who had mild COVID-19 (a few samples of this study predate the infection). The sample titles of this study are shuffled in the database, so cell type and time point are left out; the donor was told from shared clones. The sample taken for sequencing was PBMCs or a T cell subset sorted from them (not recorded which). The bases are TGTGCCAGCAGCCCGGGACTCTCCTCGGGCGGCTCCTACGAGCAGTACTTC. The resulting protein is CASSPGLSSGGSYEQYF.